The 2 T cell receptor beta chains below come from one sample, sequenced in a study of blood T cell repertoires in COVID-19. Libraries were prepared by immunoSEQ multiplex PCR; TCRdb keeps only in-frame clonotypes and omits some of them. There are 450,000 or so clones in the sample; 89% occur only once, and 0.7% to 1% lies in the top ten. Sequenced: peripheral blood. The receptors derive from a young man with COVID-19, enrolled during active disease.

The chain is built from TRBV5-1 and TRBJ2-1; 10 bases align to TRBD2. The CDR3 contains 17 residues. Looked up from germline, CDR1 is SGHRS and CDR2 is YFSETQ. V was pared by 4 bases and J by 0 bases, with 7 bases of the junction left unmatched. In DNA form, the CDR3 reads TGCGCCAGCAGCCCGGGGACTAGCGTTAGCTCCTACAATGAGCAGTTCTTC. This gives the protein CASSPGTSVSSYNEQFF.

The chain recombines TRBV4-2 with TRBJ2-7; D is undetermined. The CDR3 spans 13 residues. V lost 0 bases and J 4 bases, leaving 7 bases between the germline ends. Germline V CDR1 and CDR2: LGHNA, YNFKEQ. CDR3 sequence reads: CASSQDLGYEQYF. CDR3 coding DNA: TGTGCCAGCAGCCAAGATCTAGGTTACGAGCAGTACTTC.